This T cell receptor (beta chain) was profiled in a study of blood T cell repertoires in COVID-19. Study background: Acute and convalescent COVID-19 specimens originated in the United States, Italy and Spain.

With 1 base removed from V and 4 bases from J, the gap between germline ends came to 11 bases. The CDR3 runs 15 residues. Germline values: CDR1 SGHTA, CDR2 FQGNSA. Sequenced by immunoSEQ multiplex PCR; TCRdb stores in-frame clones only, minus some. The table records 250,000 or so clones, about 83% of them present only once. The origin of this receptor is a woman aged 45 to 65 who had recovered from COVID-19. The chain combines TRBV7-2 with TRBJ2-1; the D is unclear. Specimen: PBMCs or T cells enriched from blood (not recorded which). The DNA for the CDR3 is TGTGCCAGCAGCTTAGAGCGTTCGCGTTACAATGAGCAGTTCTTC. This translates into CASSLERSRYNEQFF.